The clone carrying this T cell receptor beta chain was seen once. Its antigen is unknown. Method: immunoSEQ multiplex PCR; TCRdb's copy keeps in-frame clones and lacks some. The sample yields 130,000 to 150,000 clones, roughly four fifths seen once. The sample is drawn from a study of T cell responses to AZD1222 COVID-19 vaccine. Study-wide results and limits: Spike regions recognized by vaccine-associated CD4 TCRs spanned the protein, led by 160-218 and 743-854. The donor cohort was predominantly white British with a female majority, and clonal diversity may have been underestimated.

Sequenced here: peripheral blood, sampled on day 0 of MenACWY control vaccination. This receptor was obtained from an adult in good health.

Written as DNA, the CDR3 is TGTGCCAGCAGCCGAGCATATGAAGCTTTCTTT. It yields the protein CASSRAYEAFF. V gene TRBV12-3 or TRBV12-4 combines with J gene TRBJ1-1, with D unclear. Trimming left V 6 bases short and J 7 bases short, with 9 bases between. The CDR3 covers 11 residues.